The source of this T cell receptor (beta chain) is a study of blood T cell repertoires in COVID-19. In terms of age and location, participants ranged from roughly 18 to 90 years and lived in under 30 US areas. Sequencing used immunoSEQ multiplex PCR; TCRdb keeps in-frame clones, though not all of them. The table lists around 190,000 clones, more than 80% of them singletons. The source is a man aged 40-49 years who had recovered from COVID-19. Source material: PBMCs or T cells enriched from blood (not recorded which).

The CDR3 protein is CASSVSRGGEQYF. CDR3 sequence (DNA): TGTGCCAGTAGTGTATCACGGGGAGGAGAGCAGTACTTC. The chain couples TRBV19 to TRBJ2-7, with D perhaps TRBD2 (6 bases). With 5 bases removed from V and 7 bases from J, the gap between germline ends came to 15 bases. This CDR3 is 13 amino acids long. Germline V gives CDR1 LNHDA, CDR2 SQIVND (reference sequence).